The clone carrying this TCR beta chain was counted at least ten times. The donors, aged about 6 to 100, were healthy Caucasians from Russia. Total RNA extraction produced at least 5 micrograms (per sample) for the study. Per germline, CDR1 DFQATT and CDR2 SNEGSKA (reference sequence). This CDR3 has 14 amino acids. V was pared by 6 bases and J by 0 bases, with 14 bases between. Using a J-beta primer mix together with a sample-barcoded 5' primer, a second PCR was run for roughly 6 to 12 cycles. TCRdb fed the 5' RACE reads into MiXCR, producing one record per CDR3 protein. Among just under 900,000 distinct CDR3 sequences listed, 25% to 30% were seen once. The sample originates from a study of blood T cells in healthy people across ages.

The receptor's source is an elderly woman in good health. Sequencing was performed on blood. The V call is TRBV20-1, the J call TRBJ1-2; possibly TRBD1 for D (5 bases). The CDR3 sequence: CSALGQGSNYGYTF. In DNA form, the CDR3 reads TGCAGTGCCCTTGGGCAGGGATCTAACTATGGCTACACCTTC.